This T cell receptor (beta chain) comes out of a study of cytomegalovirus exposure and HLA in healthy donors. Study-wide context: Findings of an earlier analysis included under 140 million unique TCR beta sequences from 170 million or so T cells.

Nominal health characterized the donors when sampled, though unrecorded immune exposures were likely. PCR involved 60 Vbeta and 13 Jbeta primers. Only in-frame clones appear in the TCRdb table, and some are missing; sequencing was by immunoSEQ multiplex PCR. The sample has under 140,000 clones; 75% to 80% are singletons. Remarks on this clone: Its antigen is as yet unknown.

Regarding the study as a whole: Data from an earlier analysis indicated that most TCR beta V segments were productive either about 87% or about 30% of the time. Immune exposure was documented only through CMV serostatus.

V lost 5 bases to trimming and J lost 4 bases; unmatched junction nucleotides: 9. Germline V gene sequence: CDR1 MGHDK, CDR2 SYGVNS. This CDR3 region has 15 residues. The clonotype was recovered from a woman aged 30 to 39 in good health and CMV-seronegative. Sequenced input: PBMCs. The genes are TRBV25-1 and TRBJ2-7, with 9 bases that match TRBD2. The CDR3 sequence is CASSNYGLAPYEQYF. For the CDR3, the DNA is TGTGCCAGCAGTAATTATGGACTAGCGCCGTACGAGCAGTACTTC.